These T cell receptor beta chains were read from a single sample in a study of blood T cell repertoires in COVID-19. Some clones are missing from TCRdb's copy, which holds only in-frame ones; the method was immunoSEQ multiplex PCR. The sample carries 75,000 to 80,000 clones, about 85% recorded once. The sequencing input was peripheral blood. These receptors were taken from a man in his sixties with COVID-19, enrolled during active disease. Both conserved end residues are part of each CDR3. Each record gives: CDR3 length, J gene, V gene, CDR3 protein.

len: 17
j_gene: TRBJ1-2
v_gene: TRBV11-2
CDR3aa: CASSYRDRVYQGYGYTF

len: 15
j_gene: TRBJ1-1
v_gene: TRBV18
CDR3aa: CASSKNQDSRTEAFF

len: 14
j_gene: TRBJ2-3
v_gene: TRBV13
CDR3aa: CASSLRQGADTQYF

len: 13
j_gene: TRBJ1-5
v_gene: TRBV30
CDR3aa: CAWSQGIDQPQHF

len: 12
j_gene: TRBJ1-1
v_gene: TRBV10-1
CDR3aa: CASSDLGSEAFF

len: 16
j_gene: TRBJ2-3
v_gene: TRBV28
CDR3aa: CASTIWGEQVADTQYF

len: 16
j_gene: TRBJ2-7
v_gene: TRBV23-1
CDR3aa: CASSQPLPGTDYEQYF

len: 15
j_gene: TRBJ1-4
v_gene: TRBV7-8
CDR3aa: CASSRDSSTNEKLFF

len: 12
j_gene: TRBJ1-5
v_gene: TRBV2
CDR3aa: CASTRGNQPQHF

len: 17
j_gene: TRBJ2-3
v_gene: TRBV19
CDR3aa: CASSRLAGGFSTDTQYF

len: 13
j_gene: TRBJ1-2
v_gene: TRBV6-5
CDR3aa: CASSQTGNYGYTF

len: 13
j_gene: TRBJ2-1
v_gene: TRBV9
CDR3aa: CASSVFSDNEQFF

len: 13
j_gene: TRBJ1-1
v_gene: TRBV11-3
CDR3aa: CAPREGHLTEAFF

len: 14
j_gene: TRBJ2-1
v_gene: TRBV10-3
CDR3aa: CAISRGGDYNEQFF

len: 13
j_gene: TRBJ1-1
v_gene: TRBV12-3/TRBV12-4
CDR3aa: CASTLTGNTEAFF

len: 13
j_gene: TRBJ1-1
v_gene: TRBV12-3/TRBV12-4
CDR3aa: CASSPGQRTEAFF

len: 19
j_gene: TRBJ2-6
v_gene: TRBV27
CDR3aa: CASSLFGTGYSGGANVLTF

len: 13
j_gene: TRBJ1-2
v_gene: TRBV11-2
CDR3aa: CASSLAASGGYTF

len: 19
j_gene: TRBJ2-3
v_gene: TRBV24-1
CDR3aa: CATSDPSAIGTGGADTQYF

len: 15
j_gene: TRBJ2-1
v_gene: TRBV28
CDR3aa: CASIPTAGGYNEQFF

len: 16
j_gene: TRBJ2-2
v_gene: TRBV3-1/TRBV3-2
CDR3aa: CASFQRGGGDTGELFF

len: 16
j_gene: TRBJ2-1
v_gene: TRBV27
CDR3aa: CASSRLGQGAYNEQFF

len: 13
j_gene: TRBJ1-4
v_gene: TRBV7-9
CDR3aa: CASSSTGNEKLFF

len: 16
j_gene: TRBJ2-7
v_gene: TRBV9
CDR3aa: CASSGRGAGQGGEQYF

len: 19
j_gene: TRBJ1-6
v_gene: TRBV18
CDR3aa: CASSPQDIHPTGYNSPLHF

len: 14
j_gene: TRBJ1-1
v_gene: TRBV7-3
CDR3aa: CASSLGQLNTEAFF

len: 15
j_gene: TRBJ1-1
v_gene: TRBV9
CDR3aa: CASSILGALNTEAFF

len: 17
j_gene: TRBJ2-1
v_gene: TRBV7-2
CDR3aa: CASSFLGQGEYYNEQFF

len: 15
j_gene: TRBJ2-1
v_gene: TRBV5-1
CDR3aa: CASPGGESSYNEQFF

len: 15
j_gene: TRBJ2-5
v_gene: TRBV24-1
CDR3aa: CATSDRLAPQETQYF

len: 16
j_gene: TRBJ1-5
v_gene: TRBV15
CDR3aa: CATSRNRDISNQPQHF